These 24 T cell receptor beta chains were sequenced from one sample in a study of blood T cell repertoires in COVID-19. Repertoires were generated with immunoSEQ multiplex PCR, while TCRdb's copy carries only in-frame clones and drops some. This table holds 140,000 or so clones, around 82% found once. The specimen sequenced was peripheral blood. These receptors came from a man aged 55-75 years with acute or convalescent COVID-19.

On this clone itself: The sample holds other DNA sequences that translate to the same CDR3. The V call is TRBV27, the J call TRBJ2-7; 14 bases match TRBD2. CDR1 and CDR2 (germline): MNHEY, SMNVEV (reference sequence). J lost 6 bases, V lost 2 bases, and 3 bases had no gene match. The CDR3 totals 15 residues. The CDR3 region is CASSLNGLAGGEQYF. For the CDR3, the DNA is TGTGCCAGCAGTTTAAATGGACTAGCGGGAGGCGAGCAGTACTTC.

V is TRBV4-1 and J is TRBJ1-1; D uncertain. Germline assignment: CDR1 MGHRA and CDR2 YSYEKL. The CDR3 sequence is 14 residues long. Trimming left V 0 bases short and J 1 base short, with 6 bases between. Here the CDR3 reads CASSQDLWNTEAFF. The CDR3, as DNA: TGCGCCAGCAGCCAAGATCTGTGGAACACTGAAGCTTTCTTT.

The gene calls are TRBV24-1 and TRBJ2-3; 7 bases match TRBD1. Per the germline V gene, CDR1 is KGHDR and CDR2 is SFDVKD. J lost 6 bases, V lost 4 bases, and 6 bases had no gene match. This CDR3 has 14 residues. The CDR3 nucleotides are TGTGCCACCAGTGACCAACAGGGGACGGATACGCAGTATTTT. It yields the protein CATSDQQGTDTQYF.

This rearrangement joins TRBV6-1 to TRBJ2-1; 7 bases are a match to TRBD1. Per germline, CDR1 MNHNS and CDR2 SASEGT. The CDR3 runs to 16 residues. V lost 5 bases to trimming and J lost 2 bases; unmatched junction nucleotides: 9. In DNA, the CDR3 is TGTGCCAGCAGTCAAGATCGGGACAGCCCCTACAATGAGCAGTTCTTC. Residues: CASSQDRDSPYNEQFF.

This clone occurred a few times. For the CDR3, the DNA is TGTGCCAGCAGTAACAGGGGAGGCTACACCTTC. This sequence encodes CASSNRGGYTF. V is TRBV12-3 or TRBV12-4 and J is TRBJ1-2; TRBD1 matches at 7 bases. There are 11 residues in the CDR3. V gave up 5 bases and J gave up 8 bases; unmatched junction bases: 2.

The chain recombines TRBV7-9 with TRBJ2-7; 12 positions match TRBD2. The CDR3 has 15 amino acids. V was clipped by 5 bases and J by 7 bases; unmatched bases: 9. CDR1 is SEHNR and CDR2 is FQNEAQ in the germline V gene (reference sequence). For the CDR3, the DNA is TGTGCCAGCAGCCAAGGGACTAGCGGGCCTCGGGAGCAGTACTTC. Amino acids: CASSQGTSGPREQYF.

The chain carries TRBV10-1 and TRBJ2-7, with D perhaps matching TRBD2 (7 bases). Between the trimmed V and J ends, which lost 3 bases and 4 bases, there was a span of 16 bases. Germline V gene lookup returns CDR1 WNHNN and CDR2 SYGVQD (reference sequence). The CDR3 length is 15 residues. The CDR3 sequence is CASSDDRGALYEQYF. For the CDR3, the DNA is TGCGCCAGCAGTGATGATCGGGGGGCATTATACGAGCAGTACTTC.

The genes are TRBV2 and TRBJ2-7, with 10 bases identical to TRBD1. The CDR3 has 13 amino acids. V trimming: 7 bases; J trimming: 4 bases; junction bases outside the gene matches: 4. Germline assignment: CDR1 SNHLY and CDR2 FYNNEI. CDR3 coding DNA: TGTGCCAGCAATCGACAGGGGGCTTACGAGCAGTACTTC. Amino acid sequence: CASNRQGAYEQYF.

This clone was detected many times. The gene calls are TRBV12-3 or TRBV12-4 and TRBJ2-7; D is possibly TRBD2 (6 bases). This CDR3 region has 13 residues. Between the trimmed V and J ends, which lost 1 base and 5 bases, there was a span of 9 bases. In DNA, the CDR3 is TGTGCCAGCAGTTTAGAGGGGACTCACGAGCAGTACTTC. This codes for CASSLEGTHEQYF.

This clone occurred a few times. The V call is TRBV19, the J call TRBJ1-3; perhaps TRBD1 as D (5 bases). This CDR3 spans 13 amino acids. CDR1 is LNHDA, CDR2 SQIVND, per germline (reference sequence). The V end lost 5 bases, the J end lost 3 bases, and 8 bases lay between the germline ends. CDR3 region: CASSPQGGNTIYF. The DNA of the CDR3 is TGTGCCAGTAGTCCGCAGGGTGGAAACACCATATATTTT. Filled out from reference TRBV19 and TRBJ1-3, the complete variable domain reads DGGITQSPKYLFRKEGQNVTLSCEQNLNHDAMYWYRQDPGQGLRLIYYSQIVNDFQKGDIAEGYSVSREKKESFPLTVTSAQKNPTAFYLCASSPQGGNTIYFGEGSWLTVV.

This chain connects TRBV11-2 to TRBJ2-3; TRBD2 might be the D (6 bases). The CDR3 length is 15 residues. Germline CDR1 SGHAT, CDR2 FQNNGV. Trimming took 5 bases from V and 2 from J, leaving 14 bases between them. The chain's CDR3 is CASSPWRGLTDTQYF. The CDR3 DNA sequence: TGTGCCAGCAGCCCCTGGCGGGGCCTCACAGATACGCAGTATTTT.

The chain recombines TRBV6-5 with TRBJ2-3; TRBD2 might be the D (6 bases). The ends were cut back, 0 bases at V and 0 bases at J, with 7 bases in the middle. The CDR3 runs to 15 residues. Germline lookup yields CDR1 MNHEY and CDR2 SVGAGI. In DNA, the CDR3 is TGTGCCAGCAGTTACTCAGGAGGGAGCACAGATACGCAGTATTTT. The encoded protein is CASSYSGGSTDTQYF.

V is TRBV7-9 and J is TRBJ2-2; no clear D. CDR1 and CDR2 from the germline V gene are SEHNR and FQNEAQ (reference sequence). The CDR3 contains 15 residues. Between the trimmed V and J ends, which lost 7 bases and 1 base, there was a span of 13 bases. The CDR3 bases are TGTGCCAGCACCCCCCCGTCGGTGAACACCGGGGAGCTGTTTTTT. Residues: CASTPPSVNTGELFF. Looking up the rest from reference TRBV7-9 and TRBJ2-2 gives the full variable domain: DTGVSQNPRHKITKRGQNVTFRCDPISEHNRLYWYRQTLGQGPEFLTYFQNEAQLEKSRLLSDRFSAERPKGSFSTLEIQRTEQGDSAMYLCASTPPSVNTGELFFGEGSRLTVL.

The rearrangement uses TRBV28 and TRBJ2-5; D ambiguous. CDR3 length equals 13 residues. Germline V gene data show CDR1 as MDHEN and CDR2 as SYDVKM. Between the trimmed V and J ends, which lost 3 bases and 3 bases, there was a span of 8 bases. The CDR3 bases are TGTGCCAGCAGTTTGGTAGCAAAAGAGACCCAGTACTTC. This encodes CASSLVAKETQYF.

This clone was picked up one time. The chain recombines TRBV10-3 with TRBJ1-2; TRBD1 matches at 7 bases. The CDR3 covers 12 residues. From germline, CDR1 is ENHRY and CDR2 SYGVKD. V gave up 11 bases and J gave up 3 bases; unmatched junction bases: 6. For the CDR3, the DNA is TGTGCCGTGACAGGGAGCGACTATGGCTACACCTTC. Translating gives CAVTGSDYGYTF.

The chain uses TRBV21-1 and TRBJ1-5; the D call TRBD1 from the table was never checked on the DNA. TRBV21-1 is a recognized pseudogene. The length of the CDR3 is 17 residues. CDR3 region: CASSNVQILLSNQPQHF. In DNA form, the CDR3 reads TGTGCCAGCAGCAATGTCCAGATTCTTCTTAGCAATCAGCCCCAGCATTTT.

This chain connects TRBV19 to TRBJ2-1; TRBD2 aligns across 10 bases. The ends lost 6 bases at V and 8 bases at J; junction bases unmatched: 7. The length of the CDR3 is 14 residues. Germline V CDR1 and CDR2: LNHDA, SQIVND (reference sequence). The CDR3 nucleotides read TGTGCCAGTAGCCATCTAGCGGGAGTCTATGAGCAGTTCTTC. Its translation: CASSHLAGVYEQFF.

Comments on this clone: A read error may be the cause here, since a much bigger clone is one base away. The rearrangement uses TRBV7-9 and TRBJ2-5, with D perhaps matching TRBD2 (6 bases). The CDR3 spans 14 residues. In germline, CDR1 is SEHNR, CDR2 FQNEAQ (reference sequence). Trimming removed 1 base from V and 2 bases from J, with 8 bases in between. CDR3 DNA: TGTGCCAGCAGCTTAGGGGGGGAACAAGAGACCCAGTACTTC. Encoded protein: CASSLGGEQETQYF.

This clone was detected only once. This chain links TRBV11-2 with TRBJ2-7, with TRBD2 identical over 8 bases. The length of the CDR3 is 15 residues. Germline V lookup: CDR1 SGHAT, CDR2 FQNNGV. The junction had 10 bases not matched to a gene; V was cut back by 2 bases and J by 7 bases. CDR3 nucleotide sequence: TGTGCCAGCAGCTTATTCGGGGGGGGTTCGGGTGAGCAGTACTTC. This translates into CASSLFGGGSGEQYF.

CDR3 DNA: TGTGCCAGCAATATACAGGGTAGAGGGCAAGAGACCCAGTACTTC. Translation: CASNIQGRGQETQYF. The rearrangement links TRBV6-5 to TRBJ2-5; a possible D gene is TRBD1 (6 bases). The CDR3 extends over 15 amino acids. Germline V lookup: CDR1 MNHEY, CDR2 SVGAGI. V dropped 7 bases and J dropped 2 bases, with 17 bases sitting between them.

This chain joins TRBV2 and TRBJ2-5; 10 bases line up with TRBD2. The CDR3 runs 15 residues. J was trimmed by 5 bases and V by 8 bases; bases with no gene match: 11. The germline V gene has CDR1 SNHLY and CDR2 FYNNEI. The CDR3 here is CASARTSGLGETQYF. For the CDR3, the DNA is TGTGCCAGCGCCCGGACTAGCGGATTGGGGGAGACCCAGTACTTC.

The chain recombines TRBV2 with TRBJ1-6, with TRBD1 matching over 8 bases. This CDR3 is 14 amino acids long. V shed 8 bases and J 7 bases; nucleotides not matched to a gene: 7. Germline V gene lookup returns CDR1 SNHLY and CDR2 FYNNEI. For the CDR3, the DNA is TGTGCCAGCTCAGCAGACAGGGGCAATTCACCCCTCCACTTT. It translates to CASSADRGNSPLHF.

The rearrangement uses TRBV6-5 and TRBJ2-1, with 7 bases that match TRBD2. V lost 0 bases to trimming and J lost 2 bases; unmatched junction nucleotides: 4. The CDR3 runs 16 residues. Looked up from germline, CDR1 is MNHEY and CDR2 is SVGAGI. In DNA form, the CDR3 reads TGTGCCAGCAGTTACTCCCCTAGCGGCACCTACAATGAGCAGTTCTTC. It is translated as CASSYSPSGTYNEQFF.

This chain joins TRBV19 and TRBJ2-7; D possibly corresponds to TRBD1 (6 bases). CDR1 and CDR2 (germline): LNHDA, SQIVND (reference sequence). This CDR3 is built from 13 residues. V gave up 4 bases and J gave up 0 bases, with 7 bases separating them. The DNA for the CDR3 is TGTGCCAGTAGTAGACAGGACTCCTACGAGCAGTACTTC. Its translation: CASSRQDSYEQYF.